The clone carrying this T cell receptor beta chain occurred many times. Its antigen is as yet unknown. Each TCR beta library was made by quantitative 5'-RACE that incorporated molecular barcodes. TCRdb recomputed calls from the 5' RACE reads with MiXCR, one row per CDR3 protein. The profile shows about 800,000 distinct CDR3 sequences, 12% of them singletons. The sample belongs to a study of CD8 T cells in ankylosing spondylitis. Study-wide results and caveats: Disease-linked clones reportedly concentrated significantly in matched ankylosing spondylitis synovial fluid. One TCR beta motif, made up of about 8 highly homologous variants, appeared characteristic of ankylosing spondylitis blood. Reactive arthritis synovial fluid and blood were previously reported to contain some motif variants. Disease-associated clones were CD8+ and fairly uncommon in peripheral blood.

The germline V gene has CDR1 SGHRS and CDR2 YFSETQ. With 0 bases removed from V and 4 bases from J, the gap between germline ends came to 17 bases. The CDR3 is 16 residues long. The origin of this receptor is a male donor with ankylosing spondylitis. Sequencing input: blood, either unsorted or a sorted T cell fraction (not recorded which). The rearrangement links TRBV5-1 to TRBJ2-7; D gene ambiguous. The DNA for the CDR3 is TGCGCCAGCAGCTTGGAGGTCAGACCCTTGAGGTACGAGCAGTACTTC. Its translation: CASSLEVRPLRYEQYF. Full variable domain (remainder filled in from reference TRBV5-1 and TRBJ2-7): KAGVTQTPRYLIKTRGQQVTLSCSPISGHRSVSWYQQTPGQGLQFLFEYFSETQRNKGNFPGRFSGRQFSNSRSEMNVSTLELGDSALYLCASSLEVRPLRYEQYFGPGTRLTVT.